The 21 T cell receptor beta chains below all came from one sample that was sequenced in a study of blood T cell repertoires in COVID-19. Assay: immunoSEQ multiplex PCR; the TCRdb copy retains only in-frame clones and omits some. The sample lists 110,000 to 150,000 clones; 85% to 90% were seen once. Sequenced input: peripheral blood. These receptors all come from a woman of 80 years or more with acute or convalescent COVID-19.

This chain joins TRBV18 and TRBJ1-1, with TRBD1 matching over 8 bases. The CDR3 runs 15 residues. Germline V gene lookup returns CDR1 KGHSH and CDR2 LQKENI. Germline trimming cut 3 bases from V and 0 bases from J; bases unmatched to any gene: 3. CDR3 sequence reads: CASSPGQVLNTEAFF. The CDR3 DNA follows: TGTGCCAGCTCACCGGGACAGGTATTGAACACTGAAGCTTTCTTT.

V and J are TRBV12-5 and TRBJ1-1; possibly TRBD1 for D (6 bases). Germline V CDR1 and CDR2: LGHNT, FRNRAP. The germline V and J ends were trimmed by 5 bases and 11 bases, with 15 bases remaining between them. The CDR3 is made up of 12 amino acids. CDR3 sequence reads: CASGRPGVGAFF. As DNA, the CDR3 is TGTGCTAGTGGTCGACCAGGGGTTGGGGCTTTCTTT.

J is TRBJ1-6 and V is TRBV19, with D perhaps TRBD1 (5 bases). V lost 6 bases to trimming and J lost 6 bases, with 15 bases between them. This CDR3 comprises 15 residues. Germline CDR1 and CDR2: LNHDA and SQIVND (reference sequence). Here the CDR3 reads CASSSQGLGNSPLHF. The CDR3 DNA is TGTGCCAGTAGCAGCCAGGGCTTGGGTAATTCACCCCTCCACTTT.

The rearrangement links TRBV12-3 or TRBV12-4 to TRBJ1-1; no reliable D call. The CDR3 runs to 12 residues. The ends were cut back, 4 bases at V and 1 base at J, with 4 bases in the middle. The CDR3: CASSYGNTEAFF. CDR3 sequence (DNA): TGTGCCAGCAGTTACGGGAACACTGAAGCTTTCTTT.

The rearrangement uses TRBV3-1 (or the pseudogene TRBV3-2) and TRBJ1-2, with no clear D. CDR1 LGHDT and CDR2 YNNKEL come from the germline V gene (reference sequence). The ends were cut back, 1 base at V and 2 bases at J, with 11 bases in the middle. The CDR3 runs to 15 residues. Here the CDR3 reads CASSQVHGGNYGYTF. In nucleotides, the CDR3 is TGTGCCAGCAGCCAAGTTCATGGCGGAAACTATGGCTACACCTTC.

This sequence joins TRBV3-1 (or the pseudogene TRBV3-2) and TRBJ2-1, with a possible D match to TRBD1 (6 bases). This CDR3 contains 15 residues. Germline CDR1 is LGHDT and CDR2 is YNNKEL (reference sequence). V gave up 5 bases and J gave up 5 bases, with 16 bases separating them. Here the CDR3 reads CASSYQGFGDNEQFF. CDR3 DNA sequence: TGTGCCAGCAGCTACCAGGGGTTTGGTGACAATGAGCAGTTCTTC.

The rearrangement joins TRBV28 to TRBJ1-1, with a tentative D call TRBD1 (6 bases). From germline, CDR1 is MDHEN and CDR2 SYDVKM. The CDR3 is 12 residues long. V was pared by 2 bases and J by 8 bases, with 9 bases between. CDR3 sequence reads: CASSLRQGEAFF. The CDR3 DNA follows: TGTGCCAGCAGTTTACGGCAGGGGGAAGCTTTCTTT.

DNA of the CDR3: TGTGCCTGGAGTGGGCCCTCATCGGAGCAGTACTTC. Its protein product is CAWSGPSSEQYF. J is TRBJ2-7 and V is TRBV30; D is ambiguous. CDR3 size: 12 residues. Germline CDR1 reads GTSNPN; CDR2 reads SVGIG (reference sequence). Trimming left V 1 base short and J 7 bases short, with 11 bases between.

The count of this clone is one. The chain links TRBV10-3 to TRBJ1-5; D gene uncertain. Trimming left V 3 bases short and J 1 base short, with 4 bases between. Germline V CDR1 and CDR2: ENHRY, SYGVKD. The CDR3 runs to 13 residues. The CDR3 loop is CAISDGSNQPQHF. In nucleotides, the CDR3 is TGTGCCATCAGTGACGGGAGCAATCAGCCCCAGCATTTT.

The chain carries TRBV5-1 and TRBJ2-5; 8 bases are a match to TRBD2. Germline assignment: CDR1 SGHRS and CDR2 YFSETQ. The CDR3 is 14 residues long. V trimming: 4 bases; J trimming: 4 bases; junction bases outside the gene matches: 6. For the CDR3, the DNA is TGCGCCAGCAGCCCCCGCGGGGGGTTAGAGACCCAGTACTTC. It encodes CASSPRGGLETQYF.

The chain carries TRBV2 and TRBJ1-2; 9 nucleotides agree with TRBD1. The junction had 19 bases not matched to a gene; V was cut back by 6 bases and J by 8 bases. This CDR3 comprises 17 residues. The germline CDR1 and CDR2 sequences are SNHLY and FYNNEI. Here the CDR3 DNA reads TGTGCCAGCAGCCCCGAAAGGCACAGGGGGCGGCTCTGGGGCTACACCTTC. This codes for CASSPERHRGRLWGYTF.

V and J are TRBV9 and TRBJ2-4; 9 nucleotides agree with TRBD2. Trimming took 3 bases from V and 2 from J; bases not matched to a gene: 3. The germline V gene has CDR1 SGDLS and CDR2 YYNGEE. The CDR3 runs 15 residues. CDR3 nucleotide sequence: TGTGCCAGCAGCGCCAGCGGGGGGACCAAAAACATTCAGTACTTC. This sequence encodes CASSASGGTKNIQYF.

This sequence joins TRBV6-1 and TRBJ1-1; 9 bases are shared with TRBD1. The CDR3 runs to 12 residues. After removal of 1 base from V and 14 bases from J, the junction contained 5 bases not matched to a gene. Germline V gives CDR1 MNHNS, CDR2 SASEGT. This chain's CDR3 is CASSEVRTGAFF. In nucleotides, the CDR3 is TGTGCCAGCAGTGAAGTTAGGACAGGGGCGTTCTTT.

This clone is a singleton in its sample. CDR3 nucleotide sequence: TGTGCCAGCAGTTTATTCCCGACAGGGGTTAACCAGGGTGATACGCAGTATTTT. It is translated as CASSLFPTGVNQGDTQYF. The rearrangement links TRBV27 to TRBJ2-3, with TRBD1 matching over 8 bases. Per germline, CDR1 MNHEY and CDR2 SMNVEV (reference sequence). The CDR3 sequence is 18 residues long. V lost 1 base, J lost 6 bases, and 15 bases stayed unmatched.

This clone was seen once. This chain connects TRBV27 to TRBJ1-1; 7 bases are a match to TRBD1. Germline lookup yields CDR1 MNHEY and CDR2 SMNVEV (reference sequence). The CDR3 has 14 amino acids. J was trimmed by 1 base and V by 5 bases; bases with no gene match: 4. This CDR3 is CASSRTGANTEAFF. CDR3 DNA: TGTGCCAGCAGTCGTACAGGGGCGAACACTGAAGCTTTCTTT.

This chain uses TRBV10-3 with TRBJ2-7, with 16 positions matching TRBD2. Germline values: CDR1 ENHRY, CDR2 SYGVKD. V lost 4 bases and J lost 1; bases outside the gene matches: 10. This CDR3 comprises 19 residues. CDR3 loop: CAISGSLGLAGGRSYEQYF. The CDR3 DNA sequence: TGTGCCATCAGTGGCTCTCTGGGACTAGCGGGGGGGCGGTCCTACGAGCAGTACTTC.

The chain has TRBV5-1 and TRBJ1-6, with 7 positions matching TRBD1. Germline V gene sequence: CDR1 SGHRS, CDR2 YFSETQ. J gave up 7 bases and V 5 bases, and 9 bases lay outside the gene matches. The CDR3 covers 15 residues. CDR3: CASRSTGTENSPLHF. The CDR3 DNA is TGCGCCAGCAGGTCGACCGGGACAGAAAATTCACCCCTCCACTTT.

The chain's CDR3 is CASSFRDRTLNYGYTF. Here the CDR3 DNA reads TGCGCCAGCAGCTTTCGGGACAGAACCCTTAACTATGGCTACACCTTC. The chain has TRBV5-1 and TRBJ1-2, with 7 bases identical to TRBD1. The CDR3 sequence is 16 residues long. The junction had 8 bases not matched to a gene; V was cut back by 2 bases and J by 1 base. Germline values: CDR1 SGHRS, CDR2 YFSETQ.

V usage is TRBV5-8 and J usage is TRBJ1-5; 7 bases match TRBD1. Germline V gene sequence: CDR1 SGHTS, CDR2 YDEGEE. The CDR3 loop spans 15 amino acids. The ends lost 7 bases at V and 0 bases at J; junction bases unmatched: 7. CDR3 protein: CASLRDRYSNQPQHF. CDR3 DNA: TGTGCCAGCCTCCGGGACAGATATAGCAATCAGCCCCAGCATTTT.

The chain has TRBV7-8 and TRBJ2-1; 7 nucleotides agree with TRBD2. The CDR3 runs 15 residues. V lost 7 bases and J lost 3; bases outside the gene matches: 9. Germline V gene sequence: CDR1 SGHVS, CDR2 FQNEAQ. The CDR3 region has the DNA TGTGCCAGCAACACTCGAGAGCGGGGCTACAATGAGCAGTTCTTC. Translating gives CASNTRERGYNEQFF. The full variable domain, rest sourced from reference TRBV7-8 and TRBJ2-1, is GAGVSQSPRYKVAKRGQDVALRCDPISGHVSLFWYQQALGQGPEFLTYFQNEAQLDKSGLPSDRFFAERPEGSVSTLKIQRTQQEDSAVYLCASNTRERGYNEQFFGPGTRLTVL.

This clone appeared a few times. This chain uses TRBV5-6 with TRBJ2-1; 10 bases are shared with TRBD1. J lost 8 bases, V lost 5 bases, and 7 bases had no gene match. The germline gives CDR1 SGHDT, CDR2 YYEEEE. The CDR3 has 14 residues. CDR3 bases: TGTGCCAGCAGGAGGACAGGGGGTTCGGATGAGCAGTTCTTC. Encoded protein: CASRRTGGSDEQFF. The variable domain in full, completed from reference TRBV5-6 and TRBJ2-1, reads DAGVTQSPTHLIKTRGQQVTLRCSPKSGHDTVSWYQQALGQGPQFIFQYYEEEERQRGNFPDRFSGHQFPNYSSELNVNALLLGDSALYLCASRRTGGSDEQFFGPGTRLTVL.